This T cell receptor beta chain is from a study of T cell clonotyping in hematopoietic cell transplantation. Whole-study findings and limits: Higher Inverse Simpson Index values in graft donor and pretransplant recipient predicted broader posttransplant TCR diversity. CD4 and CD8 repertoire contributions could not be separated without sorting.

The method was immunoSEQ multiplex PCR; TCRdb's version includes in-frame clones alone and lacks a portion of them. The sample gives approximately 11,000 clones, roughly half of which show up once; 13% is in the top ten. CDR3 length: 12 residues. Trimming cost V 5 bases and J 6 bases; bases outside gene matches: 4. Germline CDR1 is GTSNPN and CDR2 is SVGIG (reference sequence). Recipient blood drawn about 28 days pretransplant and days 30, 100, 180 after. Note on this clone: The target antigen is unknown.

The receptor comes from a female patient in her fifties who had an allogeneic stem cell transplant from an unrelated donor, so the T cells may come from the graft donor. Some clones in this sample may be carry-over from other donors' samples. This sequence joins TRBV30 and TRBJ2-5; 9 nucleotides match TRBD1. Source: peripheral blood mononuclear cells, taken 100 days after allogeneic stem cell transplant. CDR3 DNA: TGTGCCTGGGAAACAGGGGGCCAGACCCAGTACTTC. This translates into CAWETGGQTQYF.